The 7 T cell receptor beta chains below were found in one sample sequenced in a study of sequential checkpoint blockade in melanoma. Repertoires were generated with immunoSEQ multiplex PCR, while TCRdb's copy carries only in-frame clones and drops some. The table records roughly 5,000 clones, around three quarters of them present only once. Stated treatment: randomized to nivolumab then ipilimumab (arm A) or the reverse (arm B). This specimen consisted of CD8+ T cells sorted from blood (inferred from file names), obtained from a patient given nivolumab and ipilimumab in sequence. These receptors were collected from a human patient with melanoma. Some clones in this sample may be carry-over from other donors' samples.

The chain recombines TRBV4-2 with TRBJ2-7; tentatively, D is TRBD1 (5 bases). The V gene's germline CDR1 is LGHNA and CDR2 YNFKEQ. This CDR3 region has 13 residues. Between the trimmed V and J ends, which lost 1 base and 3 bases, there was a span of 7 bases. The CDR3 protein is CASSQGTLYEQYF. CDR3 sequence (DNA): TGTGCCAGCAGCCAAGGGACACTCTACGAGCAGTACTTC.

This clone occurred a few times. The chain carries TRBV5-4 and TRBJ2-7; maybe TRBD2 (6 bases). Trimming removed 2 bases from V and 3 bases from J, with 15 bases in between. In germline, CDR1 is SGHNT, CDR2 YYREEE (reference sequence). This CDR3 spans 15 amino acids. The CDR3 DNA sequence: TGTGCCAGCAGCTTTCGGGACTGGGGGGACTACGAGCAGTACTTC. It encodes CASSFRDWGDYEQYF.

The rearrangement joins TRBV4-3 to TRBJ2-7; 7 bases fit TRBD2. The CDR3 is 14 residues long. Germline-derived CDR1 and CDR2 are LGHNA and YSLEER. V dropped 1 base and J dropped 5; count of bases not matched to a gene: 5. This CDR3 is CASSQVLARNEQYF. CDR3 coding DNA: TGCGCCAGCAGCCAAGTACTAGCGAGGAACGAGCAGTACTTC.

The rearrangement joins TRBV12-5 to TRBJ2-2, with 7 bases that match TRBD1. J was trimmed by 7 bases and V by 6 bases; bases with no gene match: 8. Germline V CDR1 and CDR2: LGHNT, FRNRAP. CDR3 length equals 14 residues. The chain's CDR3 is CASGGDRSFGELFF. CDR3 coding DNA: TGTGCTAGTGGAGGGGACAGATCATTCGGGGAGCTGTTTTTT. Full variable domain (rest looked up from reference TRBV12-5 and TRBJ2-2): DARVTQTPRHKVTEMGQEVTMRCQPILGHNTVFWYRQTMMQGLELLAYFRNRAPLDDSGMPKDRFSAEMPDATLATLKIQPSEPRDSAVYFCASGGDRSFGELFFGEGSRLTVL.

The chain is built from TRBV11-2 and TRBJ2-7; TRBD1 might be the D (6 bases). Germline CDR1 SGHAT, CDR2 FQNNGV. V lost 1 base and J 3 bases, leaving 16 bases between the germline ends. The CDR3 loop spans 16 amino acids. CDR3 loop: CASSLGQWGPHYEQYF. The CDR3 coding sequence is TGTGCCAGCAGCTTAGGGCAGTGGGGGCCCCACTACGAGCAGTACTTC.

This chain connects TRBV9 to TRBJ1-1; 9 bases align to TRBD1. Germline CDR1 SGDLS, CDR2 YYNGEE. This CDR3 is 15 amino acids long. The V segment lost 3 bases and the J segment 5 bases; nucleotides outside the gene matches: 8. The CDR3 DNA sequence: TGTGCCAGCAGCGCCAGTACAGGGGGCGGGACTGAAGCTTTCTTT. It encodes CASSASTGGGTEAFF.

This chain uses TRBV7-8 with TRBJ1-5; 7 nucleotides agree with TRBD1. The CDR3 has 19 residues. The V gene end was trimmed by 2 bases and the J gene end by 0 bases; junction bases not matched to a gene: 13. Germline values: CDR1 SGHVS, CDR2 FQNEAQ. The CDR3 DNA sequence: TGTGCCAGCAGCTTACGAGCCTTGGACAGGTCATATAGCAATCAGCCCCAGCATTTT. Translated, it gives CASSLRALDRSYSNQPQHF.